These T cell receptor beta chains were read from a single sample in a study of high-grade serous ovarian cancer treatment subgroups. Libraries were prepared by immunoSEQ multiplex PCR; TCRdb keeps only in-frame clonotypes and omits some of them. This sample yields nearly 8,000 clones, of which under 80% are seen a single time; approximately 6% belongs to the top ten. Source material: tumor tissue. These TCRs come from a human donor with high-grade serous ovarian cancer. Each CDR3 is given with its conserved first and last residue. The order of the fields is J gene, V gene, CDR3 length, CDR3 protein.

TRBJ2-1 | TRBV5-4 | 16 | CASSREGQGANNEQFF
TRBJ2-7 | TRBV6-5 | 11 | CASSFGQEQYF
TRBJ2-2 | TRBV2 | 14 | CASSELRGNGELFF
TRBJ1-2 | TRBV6-4 | 13 | CASSGGLNYGYTF
TRBJ2-7 | TRBV7-3 | 13 | CASSLTGGYEQYF
TRBJ2-1 | TRBV7-8 | 16 | CASTQNGGSSYNEQFF
TRBJ2-7 | TRBV11-1 | 14 | CASSLDVGAYEQYF
TRBJ2-3 | TRBV2 | 14 | CASSEVQSTDTQYF
TRBJ2-3 | TRBV2 | 15 | CATRATSGNADTQYF
TRBJ2-2 | TRBV2 | 15 | CASRGTGRNTGELFF
TRBJ2-2 | TRBV7-2 | 18 | CASSLRDSILWNTGELFF
TRBJ1-5 | TRBV5-1 | 15 | CASSLGQASNQPQHF
TRBJ2-3 | TRBV4-1 | 21 | CASSQDLIPPRLAGDTDTQYF
TRBJ2-1 | TRBV11-1 | 14 | CASSSRDRAYEQFF
TRBJ1-5 | TRBV7-3 | 13 | CASSLGPRQPQHF
TRBJ2-5 | TRBV6-5 | 14 | CASSLGQGQETQYF
TRBJ1-5 | TRBV5-1 | 15 | CASSLEGGFNQPQHF
TRBJ2-7 | TRBV19 | 13 | CASSPTGAYEQYF
TRBJ1-3 | TRBV4-1 | 20 | CASSQAKGIGQLHSGNTIYF
TRBJ2-7 | TRBV18 | 14 | CASSPSPHPYEQYF
TRBJ2-6 | TRBV4-3 | 18 | CASSQEVSRASGANVLTF
TRBJ1-2 | TRBV19 | 15 | CASRTLGTSNYGYTF
TRBJ2-4 | TRBV6-5 | 13 | CASSYLGSHIQYF
TRBJ2-7 | TRBV15 | 16 | CATSRSLQGASYEQYF